These 23 T cell receptor beta chains were all obtained from the same sample, sequenced in a study of siplizumab effects on memory and regulatory T cells. The assay was immunoSEQ multiplex PCR, and TCRdb's table has in-frame clones only and misses some. This sample has some 63,000 clones, with about 96% found just once. Sequenced input: naive CD8+ T cells sorted from blood. These receptors were taken from a human donor in good health.

This clone appeared once. This chain links TRBV11-2 with TRBJ2-7, with D possibly matching TRBD1 (5 bases). V dropped 7 bases and J dropped 0 bases, with 10 bases sitting between them. The CDR3 loop spans 13 amino acids. Germline lookup yields CDR1 SGHAT and CDR2 FQNNGV. CDR3 nucleotides: TGTGCCAGCATCTTGGACAACTCCTACGAGCAGTACTTC. Its protein product is CASILDNSYEQYF.

V is TRBV27 and J is TRBJ1-2; 8 nucleotides agree with TRBD1. The CDR3 is 16 amino acids. Germline values: CDR1 MNHEY, CDR2 SMNVEV (reference sequence). Germline trimming cut 6 bases from V and 7 bases from J; bases unmatched to any gene: 16. Here the CDR3 reads CASRNGGSWDRPGYTF. The CDR3 coding sequence is TGTGCCAGCAGAAATGGCGGTTCGTGGGACAGGCCTGGCTACACCTTC.

The rearrangement joins TRBV27 to TRBJ1-2; 8 nucleotides align to TRBD1. This CDR3 is built from 15 residues. V lost 3 bases, J lost 4 bases, and 7 bases stayed unmatched. CDR1 MNHEY and CDR2 SMNVEV come from the germline V gene (reference sequence). The CDR3 DNA is TGTGCCAGCAGTTTTTCCGGACAGGGCAGCTATGGCTACACCTTC. Translating it yields CASSFSGQGSYGYTF.

This chain joins TRBV30 and TRBJ1-1; 9 bases fit TRBD1. The V gene end was trimmed by 4 bases and the J gene end by 5 bases; junction bases not matched to a gene: 8. Germline assignment: CDR1 GTSNPN and CDR2 SVGIG (reference sequence). This CDR3 contains 14 residues. Here the CDR3 reads CAWTNGQGLTEAFF. The CDR3 DNA sequence: TGTGCCTGGACCAACGGACAGGGGTTGACTGAAGCTTTCTTT. The full variable domain, rest sourced from reference TRBV30 and TRBJ1-1, is SQTIHQWPATLVQPVGSPLSLECTVEGTSNPNLYWYRQAAGRGLQLLFYSVGIGQISSEVPQNLSASRPQDRQFILSSKKLLLSDSGFYLCAWTNGQGLTEAFFGQGTRLTVV.

This chain uses TRBV10-1 with TRBJ2-3; TRBD2 matches 13 bases. CDR3 size: 17 residues. Germline V lookup: CDR1 WNHNN, CDR2 SYGVQD (reference sequence). The trim removed 3 bases at V and 1 base at J, leaving 4 bases unmatched. The DNA of the CDR3 is TGCGCCAGCAGTGATGGGACTAGCGGGACCCGCACAGATACGCAGTATTTT. Translating gives CASSDGTSGTRTDTQYF.

The gene calls are TRBV5-1 and TRBJ2-7; D gene unclear. The germline V gene encodes CDR1 SGHRS and CDR2 YFSETQ. The CDR3 length is 12 residues. V was cut by 1 base and J by 5 bases, with 7 bases left in between. The CDR3 region is CASSLSGHEQYF. In DNA form, the CDR3 reads TGCGCCAGCAGCTTGTCCGGGCACGAGCAGTACTTC.

The chain couples TRBV4-1 to TRBJ1-5; D unclear. Germline CDR1 MGHRA, CDR2 YSYEKL. The CDR3 runs 13 residues. The ends were cut back, 4 bases at V and 5 bases at J, with 9 bases in the middle. The CDR3 sequence: CASSPMVDQPQHF. CDR3 bases: TGCGCCAGCAGCCCGATGGTTGATCAGCCCCAGCATTTT.

The chain uses TRBV29-1 and TRBJ2-5; weak D call: TRBD2 (5 bases). V lost 4 bases and J lost 5, with 11 bases in between. CDR1 is SQVTM, CDR2 ANQGSEA, per germline. This CDR3 comprises 12 residues. The CDR3 coding sequence is TGCAGCGTTGTTCACTCGGGGGAGACCCAGTACTTC. It yields the protein CSVVHSGETQYF.

J is TRBJ1-2 and V is TRBV6-5; D is unresolved. V dropped 5 bases and J dropped 7 bases, with 14 bases sitting between them. The CDR3 covers 13 residues. The germline CDR1 and CDR2 sequences are MNHEY and SVGAGI. CDR3 coding DNA: TGTGCCAGCAGTCTGACACTGAGGGTTGGCTACACCTTC. Translating gives CASSLTLRVGYTF.

This chain joins TRBV27 and TRBJ2-1; TRBD2 aligns across 9 bases. Germline V gene sequence: CDR1 MNHEY, CDR2 SMNVEV (reference sequence). The junction had 6 bases not matched to a gene; V was cut back by 5 bases and J by 4 bases. This CDR3 region has 15 residues. For the CDR3, the DNA is TGTGCCAGCAGTCTTAGCGGGGGCATTTACAATGAGCAGTTCTTC. Translation: CASSLSGGIYNEQFF.

The chain is built from TRBV6-5 and TRBJ1-2; 11 bases agree with TRBD1. The length of the CDR3 is 15 residues. Trimming took 2 bases from V and 2 from J; bases not matched to a gene: 1. In germline, CDR1 is MNHEY, CDR2 SVGAGI. CDR3 in amino acids: CASSYGTGGNYGYTF. The CDR3 DNA is TGTGCCAGCAGTTACGGGACAGGGGGAAACTATGGCTACACCTTC.

J is TRBJ1-1 and V is TRBV4-1; D gene ambiguous. Germline CDR1 and CDR2: MGHRA and YSYEKL. CDR3 size: 15 residues. Trimming shortened V by 1 base and J by 5 bases, and 14 bases separated the two germline ends. CDR3 region: CASSQGENSRTEAFF. The DNA for the CDR3 is TGCGCCAGCAGCCAAGGGGAAAATTCGAGGACTGAAGCTTTCTTT.

The chain links TRBV11-2 to TRBJ2-1; 10 bases match TRBD2. The CDR3 is 16 residues long. Germline values: CDR1 SGHAT, CDR2 FQNNGV. V shed 1 base, J shed 7 bases, and the junction held 7 bases outside the gene matches. CDR3 protein: CASSLGPGTSENEQFF. CDR3 nucleotides: TGTGCCAGCAGCTTAGGCCCCGGGACTAGCGAAAATGAGCAGTTCTTC. Combining the CDR3 with reference TRBV11-2 and TRBJ2-1 gives the whole variable domain EAGVAQSPRYKIIEKRQSVAFWCNPISGHATLYWYQQILGQGPKLLIQFQNNGVVDDSQLPKDRFSAERLKGVDSTLKIQPAKLEDSAVYLCASSLGPGTSENEQFFGPGTRLTVL.

The chain links TRBV25-1 to TRBJ1-5; the D gene is possibly TRBD1 (5 bases). CDR3 length equals 14 residues. Germline values: CDR1 MGHDK, CDR2 SYGVNS. Deletions cut 2 bases from V and 1 base from J, with 6 bases between. In DNA form, the CDR3 reads TGTGCCAGCAGTGAAGCAGGGAGCAATCAGCCCCAGCATTTT. It translates to CASSEAGSNQPQHF.

The V and J genes are TRBV9 and TRBJ1-1, with 8 bases aligning to TRBD1. CDR1 is SGDLS, CDR2 YYNGEE, per germline. The CDR3 loop spans 14 amino acids. Trimming at V came to 3 bases and at J to 1 base, leaving 2 bases not matched to a gene. The CDR3 coding sequence is TGTGCCAGCAGCGCCGGGACAGGGAACACTGAAGCTTTCTTT. This sequence encodes CASSAGTGNTEAFF.

This clone showed up just once. This chain connects TRBV4-3 to TRBJ2-3, with D perhaps being TRBD1 or TRBD2 (5 bases each). Per germline, CDR1 LGHNA and CDR2 YSLEER. This CDR3 is 15 amino acids long. Trimming removed 4 bases from V and 1 base from J, with 12 bases in between. Written as DNA, the CDR3 is TGCGCCAGCAGCCTCCGGGACCGAGGCACAGATACGCAGTATTTT. Protein product: CASSLRDRGTDTQYF.

This clone appeared once. The CDR3 region has the DNA TGTGCCAGCGGGACAGACTACGAGCAGTACTTC. It is translated as CASGTDYEQYF. The V and J genes are TRBV6-5 and TRBJ2-7; 7 bases align to TRBD1. The V and J ends lost 8 bases and 3 bases, in that order; junction bases with no gene match: 1. The length of the CDR3 is 11 residues. Germline V gives CDR1 MNHEY, CDR2 SVGAGI.

The rearrangement uses TRBV28 and TRBJ2-7; the match to TRBD1 covers 9 bases. The junction had 4 bases not matched to a gene; V was cut back by 4 bases and J by 0 bases. This CDR3 spans 15 amino acids. CDR1 MDHEN and CDR2 SYDVKM come from the germline V gene. The CDR3 sequence is CASSSPGQGSYEQYF. In nucleotides, the CDR3 is TGTGCCAGCAGTTCCCCGGGACAGGGCTCCTACGAGCAGTACTTC.

This clone was detected once. The rearrangement links TRBV27 to TRBJ2-7; the D is unclear. The CDR3 has 15 amino acids. Trimming took 7 bases from V and 3 from J, leaving 19 bases between them. Germline V gene sequence: CDR1 MNHEY, CDR2 SMNVEV (reference sequence). CDR3 loop: CASMTTRSTYYEQYF. The CDR3 nucleotides read TGTGCCAGCATGACGACCAGATCGACATACTACGAGCAGTACTTC.

CDR3 amino acids: CASTLEGSGYGYTF. CDR3 DNA sequence: TGTGCCAGCACCCTGGAAGGGTCGGGCTATGGCTACACCTTC. The V call is TRBV28, the J call TRBJ1-2; D remains ambiguous. Germline V gene data show CDR1 as MDHEN and CDR2 as SYDVKM. With 7 bases removed from V and 4 bases from J, the gap between germline ends came to 16 bases. This CDR3 contains 14 residues.

The CDR3 loop reads CASSHGPNYGYTF. The CDR3 nucleotides read TGTGCCAGTAGTCATGGCCCCAACTATGGCTACACCTTC. The chain recombines TRBV19 with TRBJ1-2, with D unresolved. The CDR3 is 13 amino acids. CDR1 LNHDA and CDR2 SQIVND come from the germline V gene (reference sequence). The V and J ends lost 5 bases and 2 bases respectively, with 9 bases between them. Full variable domain (remainder filled in from reference TRBV19 and TRBJ1-2): DGGITQSPKYLFRKEGQNVTLSCEQNLNHDAMYWYRQDPGQGLRLIYYSQIVNDFQKGDIAEGYSVSREKKESFPLTVTSAQKNPTAFYLCASSHGPNYGYTFGSGTRLTVV.

The rearrangement joins TRBV7-2 to TRBJ2-1; no definite D call. The length of the CDR3 is 15 residues. CDR1 is SGHTA and CDR2 is FQGNSA in the germline V gene. Trimming pared 0 bases from V and 4 bases from J, leaving 10 bases between. For the CDR3, the DNA is TGTGCCAGCAGCTTAGCGGGTATAGCATACAATGAGCAGTTCTTC. Its protein product is CASSLAGIAYNEQFF.

Here the CDR3 reads CASSLAQGRGQYF. In DNA form, the CDR3 reads TGTGCCAGCAGCTTAGCACAGGGGCGAGGGCAGTACTTC. The V call is TRBV11-2, the J call TRBJ2-4; 7 nucleotides align to TRBD1. Losses at the gene ends were 1 base for V and 13 bases for J; bases not matched to a gene: 7. The germline V gene has CDR1 SGHAT and CDR2 FQNNGV. The CDR3 totals 13 residues.